What follows is one T cell receptor (beta chain) and its context. Its specificity is unknown. This CDR3 comprises 11 residues. V lost 6 bases and J lost 5, with 10 bases in between. CDR1 and CDR2 from the germline V gene are SQVTM and ANQGSEA. This specimen comes from a study of response to subunit inactivated influenza vaccine. One entry per CDR3 protein results from TCRdb running MiXCR on the RT-PCR reads. This table holds under 850,000 distinct CDR3 sequences, less than 20% found once. Findings and caveats of the study: The authors offered the suggestion that each seasonal influenza vaccination recruits few new T cells.

The sequencing here drew on PBMCs from blood, taken roughly 5 days after vaccination. The TCR comes from a man in his forties or fifties who received an inactivated influenza vaccine. V is TRBV29-1 and J is TRBJ1-2; a weak D match, TRBD1 (5 bases). CDR3 sequence (DNA): TGCAGCGTCCTACAGGCTTATGGCTACACCTTC. It encodes CSVLQAYGYTF.